These 9 T cell receptor beta chains were all obtained from the same sample, sequenced in a study of blood T cell repertoires in COVID-19. Here immunoSEQ multiplex PCR was the method, and the copy in TCRdb shows in-frame clones only, minus some. The data contain about 300,000 clones, more than 75% of them singletons. The sequenced sample consisted of PBMCs or T cells enriched from blood (not recorded which). These receptors all come from a woman aged 18 to 35 who had recovered from COVID-19.

The CDR3 region is CASSREQGTYGYTF. CDR3 nucleotides: TGTGCCAGCAGCCGGGAACAGGGCACCTATGGCTACACCTTC. The rearrangement uses TRBV7-6 and TRBJ1-2, with a tentative D call TRBD1 (6 bases). Germline CDR1 is SGHVS and CDR2 is FNYEAQ. This CDR3 has 14 amino acids. V lost 5 bases to trimming and J lost 4 bases, with 14 bases between them.

The CDR3 here is CASSRLAGVQETQYF. DNA of the CDR3: TGTGCCAGCAGCCGACTAGCGGGTGTCCAAGAGACCCAGTACTTC. This chain connects TRBV27 to TRBJ2-7; 10 nucleotides match TRBD2. The end of the DNA fits TRBJ2-5 better, so the J call may be wrong. Germline CDR1 MNHEY, CDR2 SMNVEV (reference sequence). The CDR3 runs to 15 residues.

The V gene is TRBV28, the J gene TRBJ2-7, with 12 bases aligning to TRBD2. The germline V gene has CDR1 MDHEN and CDR2 SYDVKM. The V and J ends lost 5 bases and 1 base, in that order; junction bases with no gene match: 12. The length of the CDR3 is 18 residues. This chain's CDR3 is CASSLRPGLAGPSYEQYF. CDR3 coding DNA: TGTGCCAGCAGTCTCCGACCAGGACTAGCGGGACCTTCCTACGAGCAGTACTTC.

In this sample, this clone turned up a few times. The V call is TRBV7-2, the J call TRBJ2-2; D is ambiguous. V lost 6 bases and J lost 4, with 9 bases in between. The CDR3 is 13 residues long. CDR1 and CDR2 (germline): SGHTA, FQGNSA. The CDR3 here is CASSLQVTGELFF. DNA for the CDR3: TGTGCCAGCAGTTTGCAGGTCACCGGGGAGCTGTTTTTT.

This chain connects TRBV30 to TRBJ2-7, with 8 positions matching TRBD1. The CDR3 is 12 amino acids. The germline gives CDR1 GTSNPN, CDR2 SVGIG (reference sequence). Trimming took 5 bases from V and 3 from J; bases not matched to a gene: 3. The CDR3 sequence is CAWGQGGYEQYF. The CDR3 DNA sequence: TGTGCCTGGGGACAGGGAGGCTACGAGCAGTACTTC.

The J gene is TRBJ2-3, the V gene TRBV5-1; TRBD1 agrees at 8 bases. The germline gives CDR1 SGHRS, CDR2 YFSETQ. This CDR3 has 21 residues. V gave up 2 bases and J gave up 4 bases; unmatched junction bases: 24. The CDR3 region is CASSFRPAPGQGQGIADTQYF. Written as DNA, the CDR3 is TGCGCCAGCAGCTTTCGCCCCGCCCCTGGCCAAGGACAGGGCATCGCAGATACGCAGTATTTT.

The chain recombines TRBV19 with TRBJ2-7; 7 nucleotides match TRBD1. The CDR3 covers 12 residues. V trimming: 10 bases; J trimming: 2 bases; junction bases outside the gene matches: 5. Germline V gene sequence: CDR1 LNHDA, CDR2 SQIVND (reference sequence). CDR3 sequence reads: CATQGETYEQYF. The CDR3 DNA sequence: TGTGCCACCCAGGGGGAGACCTACGAGCAGTACTTC.

This clone came up once. The chain couples TRBV11-1 to TRBJ2-3; 9 nucleotides match TRBD2. The CDR3 loop spans 15 amino acids. V gave up 2 bases and J gave up 6 bases; unmatched junction bases: 6. CDR1 and CDR2 from the germline V gene are SGHAT and FQDESV (reference sequence). This chain's CDR3 is CASSLKLAGTDTQYF. The CDR3 region has the DNA TGTGCCAGCAGCTTAAAGCTAGCGGGAACGGATACGCAGTATTTT.

The CDR3 is CASSPQGRDNSPLHF. The CDR3 nucleotides are TGTGCCAGCTCACCCCAGGGCAGAGATAATTCACCCCTCCACTTT. The chain combines TRBV18 with TRBJ1-6; TRBD1 is a possible D gene (5 bases). Per germline, CDR1 KGHSH and CDR2 LQKENI. This CDR3 has 15 residues. V lost 3 bases, J lost 5 bases, and 11 bases lay in between.